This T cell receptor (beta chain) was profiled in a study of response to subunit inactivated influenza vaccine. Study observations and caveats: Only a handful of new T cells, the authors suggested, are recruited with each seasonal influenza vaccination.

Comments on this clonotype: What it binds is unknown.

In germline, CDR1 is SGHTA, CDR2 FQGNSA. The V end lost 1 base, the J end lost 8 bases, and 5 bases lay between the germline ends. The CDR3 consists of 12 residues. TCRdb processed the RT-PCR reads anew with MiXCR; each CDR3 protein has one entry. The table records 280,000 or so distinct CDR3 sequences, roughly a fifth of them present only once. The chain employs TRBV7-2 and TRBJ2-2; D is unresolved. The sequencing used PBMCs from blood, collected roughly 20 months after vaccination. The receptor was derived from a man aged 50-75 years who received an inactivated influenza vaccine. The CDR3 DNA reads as TGTGCCAGCAGCTTAGAGACGGGGGAGCTGTTTTTT. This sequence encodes CASSLETGELFF.